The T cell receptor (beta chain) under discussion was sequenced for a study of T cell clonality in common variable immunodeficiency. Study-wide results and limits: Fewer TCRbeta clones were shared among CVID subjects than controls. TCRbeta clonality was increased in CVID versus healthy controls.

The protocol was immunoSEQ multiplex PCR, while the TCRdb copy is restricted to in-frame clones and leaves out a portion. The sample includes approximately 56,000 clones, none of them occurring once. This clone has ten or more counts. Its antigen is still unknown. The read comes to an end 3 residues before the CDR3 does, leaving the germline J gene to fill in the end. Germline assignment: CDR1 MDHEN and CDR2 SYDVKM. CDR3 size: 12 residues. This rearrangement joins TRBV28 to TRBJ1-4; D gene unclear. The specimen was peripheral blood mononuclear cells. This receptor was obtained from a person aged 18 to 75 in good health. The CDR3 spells CASSTEVGKLFF. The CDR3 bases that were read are TGTGCCAGCAGCACGGAGGTAGGGAAA.